This is a list of T cell receptor beta chains from one sample in a study of cytomegalovirus exposure and HLA in healthy donors. Using immunoSEQ multiplex PCR, the repertoire was profiled, and TCRdb retains in-frame clones only, with some absent. The table shows 150,000 to 200,000 clones, with just under 85% occurring only once. Sequenced input: PBMCs. The receptors were sampled from a man aged 25 to 40 in good health and CMV-seropositive. Each CDR3 is given with its conserved first and last residue. The D gene is left open where the match is weak. Clone size, where shown, is once, few, many, or a class for clones that have expanded.

cdr3_aa: CASSLQGAREETQYF
cdr3_nt: TGCGCCAGCAGCTTACAGGGGGCGCGGGAAGAGACCCAGTACTTC
v_call: TRBV5-1
clone_size: -
d_call: TRBD1
j_call: TRBJ2-5

cdr3_aa: CASLRGVSGDTQYF
cdr3_nt: TGTGCCAGCCTTCGGGGGGTATCAGGGGATACGCAGTATTTT
v_call: TRBV6-1
clone_size: -
d_call: TRBD2
j_call: TRBJ2-3

cdr3_aa: CASSKEGLVETQYF
cdr3_nt: TGTGCCAGCAGCAAAGAGGGACTGGTCGAGACCCAGTACTTC
v_call: TRBV21-1
clone_size: -
d_call: -
j_call: TRBJ2-5

cdr3_aa: CASSPHTRTDTQYF
cdr3_nt: TGTGCCAGCAGCCCCCACACCCGCACAGATACGCAGTATTTT
v_call: TRBV7-2
clone_size: -
d_call: -
j_call: TRBJ2-3

cdr3_aa: CASSDGQGVRSSYEQYF
cdr3_nt: TGTGCCAGCTCTGACGGACAGGGAGTAAGGAGCTCCTACGAGCAGTACTTC
v_call: TRBV18
clone_size: -
d_call: TRBD1
j_call: TRBJ2-7

cdr3_aa: CATRTGPNTGELFF
cdr3_nt: TGTGCCACCCGGACAGGCCCGAACACCGGGGAGCTGTTTTTT
v_call: TRBV2
clone_size: once
d_call: TRBD1
j_call: TRBJ2-2

cdr3_aa: CAIWTDSTGELFF
cdr3_nt: TGTGCCATCTGGACAGACTCCACCGGGGAGCTGTTTTTT
v_call: TRBV10-3
clone_size: -
d_call: -
j_call: TRBJ2-2

cdr3_aa: CSVLDSGRSSPLHF
cdr3_nt: TGCAGCGTCCTAGACAGTGGTCGGAGTTCACCCCTCCACTTT
v_call: TRBV29-1
clone_size: -
d_call: -
j_call: TRBJ1-6

cdr3_aa: CASSPGAEETQYF
cdr3_nt: TGTGCCAGCTCACCAGGGGCTGAGGAAACCCAGTACTTC
v_call: TRBV18
clone_size: -
d_call: -
j_call: TRBJ2-5

cdr3_aa: CASSLLGQSYEQYF
cdr3_nt: TGTGCCAGCAGCCTCTTGGGGCAGTCCTACGAGCAGTACTTC
v_call: TRBV7-3
clone_size: -
d_call: -
j_call: TRBJ2-7

cdr3_aa: CASSYSNRGQGEQYF
cdr3_nt: TGTGCCAGCAGTTACTCAAACAGGGGGCAAGGGGAGCAGTACTTC
v_call: TRBV6-5
clone_size: -
d_call: TRBD1
j_call: TRBJ2-7

cdr3_aa: CASSLGGIGYTF
cdr3_nt: TGTGCCAGCAGTTTAGGGGGGATTGGCTACACCTTC
v_call: TRBV27
clone_size: -
d_call: -
j_call: TRBJ1-2

cdr3_aa: CASSLGGLAEETQYF
cdr3_nt: TGTGCCAGCAGCTTGGGAGGTCTAGCGGAAGAGACCCAGTACTTC
v_call: TRBV5-4
clone_size: -
d_call: TRBD2
j_call: TRBJ2-5

cdr3_aa: CASSVASGAPYEQYF
cdr3_nt: TGTGCCAGCAGCGTAGCTAGCGGGGCTCCCTACGAGCAGTACTTC
v_call: TRBV9
clone_size: -
d_call: TRBD2
j_call: TRBJ2-7

cdr3_aa: CASSLDQGVEQFF
cdr3_nt: TGTGCTAGCAGCTTAGACCAGGGCGTTGAGCAGTTCTTC
v_call: TRBV7-7
clone_size: -
d_call: -
j_call: TRBJ2-1

cdr3_aa: CSVEGADQNIQYF
cdr3_nt: TGCAGCGTTGAGGGGGCCGATCAAAACATTCAGTACTTC
v_call: TRBV29-1
clone_size: -
d_call: -
j_call: TRBJ2-4

cdr3_aa: CAWSKGTGRTEAFF
cdr3_nt: TGTGCCTGGAGTAAGGGCACAGGGCGAACTGAAGCTTTCTTT
v_call: TRBV30
clone_size: -
d_call: -
j_call: TRBJ1-1

cdr3_aa: CASSTGSITYEQYF
cdr3_nt: TGTGCCAGCAGTACCGGGTCGATAACCTACGAGCAGTACTTC
v_call: TRBV6-5
clone_size: few
d_call: -
j_call: TRBJ2-7

cdr3_aa: CASSKWDRGFAQPQHF
cdr3_nt: TGTGCCAGCAGCAAATGGGACAGGGGGTTTGCTCAGCCCCAGCATTTT
v_call: TRBV7-6
clone_size: few
d_call: TRBD1
j_call: TRBJ1-5

cdr3_aa: CAIRRTSGGTDTQYF
cdr3_nt: TGTGCCATAAGAAGGACTAGCGGGGGCACAGATACGCAGTATTTT
v_call: TRBV10-3
clone_size: -
d_call: TRBD2
j_call: TRBJ2-3

cdr3_aa: CASSATGTPNEKLFF
cdr3_nt: TGCGCCAGCAGCGCCACCGGGACACCTAATGAAAAACTGTTTTTT
v_call: TRBV5-1
clone_size: -
d_call: -
j_call: TRBJ1-4

cdr3_aa: CASSFGTGSYEQYF
cdr3_nt: TGCGCCAGCAGCTTTGGGACAGGTTCCTACGAGCAGTACTTC
v_call: TRBV5-1
clone_size: -
d_call: TRBD1
j_call: TRBJ2-7

cdr3_aa: CASSQGDSGELFF
cdr3_nt: TGCGCCAGCAGCCAAGGGGACAGTGGGGAGCTGTTTTTT
v_call: TRBV4-3
clone_size: medium-sized
d_call: TRBD1
j_call: TRBJ2-2

cdr3_aa: CAISATLRDRGNRNTEAFF
cdr3_nt: TGTGCCATCAGTGCGACATTAAGGGACAGGGGAAACAGGAACACTGAAGCTTTCTTT
v_call: TRBV10-3
clone_size: -
d_call: TRBD1
j_call: TRBJ1-1

cdr3_aa: CASSDGQGPHNEQFF
cdr3_nt: TGTGCCAGCAGTGACGGGCAGGGTCCCCACAATGAGCAGTTCTTC
v_call: TRBV6-4
clone_size: -
d_call: -
j_call: TRBJ2-1

cdr3_aa: CASSQGKSGRNTEAFF
cdr3_nt: TGCGCCAGCAGCCAAGGGAAGTCGGGGAGGAACACTGAAGCTTTCTTT
v_call: TRBV4-3
clone_size: -
d_call: -
j_call: TRBJ1-1

cdr3_aa: CATSRGGGLYNEQFF
cdr3_nt: TGTGCCACCAGCAGAGGCGGGGGACTTTACAATGAGCAGTTCTTC
v_call: TRBV15
clone_size: -
d_call: TRBD2
j_call: TRBJ2-1

cdr3_aa: CASSPLPGQASYGYTF
cdr3_nt: TGCGCCAGCAGCCCCCTGCCGGGACAGGCCAGCTATGGCTACACCTTC
v_call: TRBV5-1
clone_size: -
d_call: TRBD1
j_call: TRBJ1-2

cdr3_aa: CASSLGTGFQPQHF
cdr3_nt: TGTGCCAGCAGCTTAGGGACAGGGTTCCAGCCCCAGCATTTT
v_call: TRBV5-5
clone_size: -
d_call: TRBD1
j_call: TRBJ1-5